The rows below give T cell receptor beta chains drawn from one sample of a study of shared clonotypes between healthy human individuals. TCRdb keeps only in-frame clones here, not all; method: immunoSEQ multiplex PCR. This table has 600,000 to 800,000 clones, over 60% appearing once. The sequenced sample was memory CD4+ T cells sorted from blood. The receptors come from a woman aged 25 to 39 in good health. The CDR3 runs from the conserved cysteine through the conserved F or W. The D gene is left open where the match is weak. Expanded clones get a size class; other rows say once, few or many, or leave the size out.

clone_size: -
j_call: TRBJ2-1
v_call: TRBV27
d_call: -
cdr3_nt: TGTGCCAGCAGTTTATTACAGGCCGGGAATGAGCAGTTCTTC
cdr3_aa: CASSLLQAGNEQFF

clone_size: -
j_call: TRBJ2-7
v_call: TRBV9
d_call: TRBD2
cdr3_nt: TGTGCCAGCAGCGTCCGACTAGCCTCCGATGAGCAGTACTTC
cdr3_aa: CASSVRLASDEQYF

clone_size: -
j_call: TRBJ1-5
v_call: TRBV19
d_call: TRBD1
cdr3_nt: TGTGCCAGTAGTAGGACAGGGGAGGGGGATCAGCCCCAGCATTTT
cdr3_aa: CASSRTGEGDQPQHF

clone_size: -
j_call: TRBJ1-2
v_call: TRBV18
d_call: -
cdr3_nt: TGTGCCAGCTCACCAAGCGAGGGACCGGGCTATGGCTACACCTTC
cdr3_aa: CASSPSEGPGYGYTF

clone_size: few
j_call: TRBJ1-5
v_call: TRBV4-2
d_call: TRBD1
cdr3_nt: TGTGCCAGCAGCCAAGACCCTAACAGGGGAGGGAGCAATCAGCCCCAGCATTTT
cdr3_aa: CASSQDPNRGGSNQPQHF

clone_size: few
j_call: TRBJ1-2
v_call: TRBV2
d_call: TRBD1
cdr3_nt: TGTGCCAGCAGGGTACAGGGGGCAGGCTATGGCTACACCTTC
cdr3_aa: CASRVQGAGYGYTF

clone_size: -
j_call: TRBJ2-7
v_call: TRBV15
d_call: TRBD1
cdr3_nt: TGTGCCACCAGCAGAGATCCCCTCGCCGCGGACAGGGGGTTATCCTACGAGCAGTACTTC
cdr3_aa: CATSRDPLAADRGLSYEQYF

clone_size: -
j_call: TRBJ2-1
v_call: TRBV15
d_call: -
cdr3_nt: TGTGCCACCAGCAGCGACTATGACTCCTACAATGAGCAGTTCTTC
cdr3_aa: CATSSDYDSYNEQFF

clone_size: -
j_call: TRBJ2-1
v_call: TRBV5-1
d_call: TRBD1
cdr3_nt: TGCGCCAGCAGCTCATCGACAGGGGGCTCCTACAATGAGCAGTTCTTC
cdr3_aa: CASSSSTGGSYNEQFF

clone_size: -
j_call: TRBJ2-1
v_call: TRBV7-8
d_call: -
cdr3_nt: TGTGCCAGCAGCCCCCTTGGAGGGAGGTCGGGAGAGCAGTTCTTC
cdr3_aa: CASSPLGGRSGEQFF

clone_size: -
j_call: TRBJ2-5
v_call: TRBV2
d_call: -
cdr3_nt: TGTGCCAGCAGTCGAGGTCCTGTCCGGGGGGAGACCCAGTACTTC
cdr3_aa: CASSRGPVRGETQYF

clone_size: -
j_call: TRBJ1-1
v_call: TRBV14
d_call: -
cdr3_nt: TGTGCCAGCAGCCGGGACACGAACACTGAAGCTTTCTTT
cdr3_aa: CASSRDTNTEAFF

clone_size: -
j_call: TRBJ2-2
v_call: TRBV2
d_call: -
cdr3_nt: TGTGCCAGCAATCGGGAGAACACCGGGGAGCTGTTTTTT
cdr3_aa: CASNRENTGELFF

clone_size: -
j_call: TRBJ2-1
v_call: TRBV2
d_call: TRBD2
cdr3_nt: TGTGCCAGCACTAACCTAGCGGGAGGACCCAATGAGCAGTTCTTC
cdr3_aa: CASTNLAGGPNEQFF

clone_size: -
j_call: TRBJ1-1
v_call: TRBV7-9
d_call: -
cdr3_nt: TGTGCCAGCAGCTCGTCACGACAGAACACTGAAGCTTTCTTT
cdr3_aa: CASSSSRQNTEAFF

clone_size: -
j_call: TRBJ1-5
v_call: TRBV28
d_call: -
cdr3_nt: TGTGCCAGCAGAACTGGGGGGAGGCCGGGGCGCAATCAGCCCCAGCATTTT
cdr3_aa: CASRTGGRPGRNQPQHF

clone_size: -
j_call: TRBJ2-3
v_call: TRBV19
d_call: TRBD2
cdr3_nt: TGTGCCAGTAGGACCAAGAGCGCTAGCGGGAGTACAGATACGCAGTATTTT
cdr3_aa: CASRTKSASGSTDTQYF

clone_size: few
j_call: TRBJ2-3
v_call: TRBV7-2
d_call: -
cdr3_nt: TGTGCCAGCAGCTCATACACAGATACGCAGTATTTT
cdr3_aa: CASSSYTDTQYF

clone_size: few
j_call: TRBJ1-2
v_call: TRBV7-9
d_call: -
cdr3_nt: TGTGCCAGCAGCTCCGGGGTTAACTATGGCTACACCTTC
cdr3_aa: CASSSGVNYGYTF

clone_size: few
j_call: TRBJ1-4
v_call: TRBV28
d_call: -
cdr3_nt: TGTGCCAGCAGTTTTGGGGGGAGCGAAAAACTGTTTTTT
cdr3_aa: CASSFGGSEKLFF

clone_size: -
j_call: TRBJ1-1
v_call: TRBV5-1
d_call: TRBD1
cdr3_nt: TGCGCCAGCAGGTGGACAGGGAGGTCTGAAGCTTTCTTT
cdr3_aa: CASRWTGRSEAFF

clone_size: -
j_call: TRBJ2-1
v_call: TRBV5-6
d_call: -
cdr3_nt: TGTGCCAGCAGCTTGCGACTAAGACATTACAATGAGCAGTTCTTC
cdr3_aa: CASSLRLRHYNEQFF

clone_size: once
j_call: TRBJ1-2
v_call: TRBV15
d_call: TRBD1
cdr3_nt: TGTGCCACCAGCCTGACAGGGTCCTCCTTTGGCTACACCTTC
cdr3_aa: CATSLTGSSFGYTF

clone_size: few
j_call: TRBJ1-4
v_call: TRBV6-1
d_call: -
cdr3_nt: TGTGCCAGCAGGCAGGGAAATAATGAAAAACTGTTTTTT
cdr3_aa: CASRQGNNEKLFF

clone_size: once
j_call: TRBJ2-5
v_call: TRBV4-1
d_call: -
cdr3_nt: TGCGCCAGCAGCCAAGATCCGGGCAGTTTGGTAAAAGAGACCCAGTACTTC
cdr3_aa: CASSQDPGSLVKETQYF

clone_size: -
j_call: TRBJ1-1
v_call: TRBV9
d_call: -
cdr3_nt: TGTGCCAGCAGCCCTGCCAGATCGAACACTGAAGCTTTCTTT
cdr3_aa: CASSPARSNTEAFF

clone_size: once
j_call: TRBJ1-2
v_call: TRBV5-6
d_call: -
cdr3_nt: TGTGCCAGCAGCTTGGGAGACAGCTATGGCTACACCTTC
cdr3_aa: CASSLGDSYGYTF

clone_size: -
j_call: TRBJ2-7
v_call: TRBV6-5
d_call: -
cdr3_nt: TGTGCCAGTTTTAAAAGGGAAGGTTCGGGCGAGCAGTACTTC
cdr3_aa: CASFKREGSGEQYF

clone_size: -
j_call: TRBJ1-1
v_call: TRBV5-1
d_call: -
cdr3_nt: TGCGCCAGCAGCTCGGACACGAACACTGAAGCTTTCTTT
cdr3_aa: CASSSDTNTEAFF

clone_size: many
j_call: TRBJ2-2
v_call: TRBV11-3
d_call: -
cdr3_nt: TGTGCCAGCAGCCGTACCGGGAGCGCGAACACCGGGGAGCTGTTTTTT
cdr3_aa: CASSRTGSANTGELFF

clone_size: -
j_call: TRBJ1-4
v_call: TRBV27
d_call: -
cdr3_nt: TGTGCCAGCAGTTTTGTAGCTAATGAAAAACTGTTTTTT
cdr3_aa: CASSFVANEKLFF

clone_size: -
j_call: TRBJ2-3
v_call: TRBV28
d_call: -
cdr3_nt: TGTGCCAGCAGCGCGTCGGGGTTCGGCAATCAGCCCCAGTATTTT
cdr3_aa: CASSASGFGNQPQYF

clone_size: -
j_call: TRBJ1-2
v_call: TRBV7-9
d_call: TRBD1
cdr3_nt: TGTGCCAGCAGCTTTAGGGACAGGGGGCGCGAAAGTGGCTACACCTTC
cdr3_aa: CASSFRDRGRESGYTF

clone_size: -
j_call: TRBJ2-6
v_call: TRBV7-2
d_call: -
cdr3_nt: TGTGCCAGCAGCCAGCGAAGCTCTGGGGCCAACGTCCTGACTTTC
cdr3_aa: CASSQRSSGANVLTF

clone_size: -
j_call: TRBJ1-3
v_call: TRBV20-1
d_call: -
cdr3_nt: TGCAGTGCTAGAGACCCAGACACCATATATTTT
cdr3_aa: CSARDPDTIYF

clone_size: -
j_call: TRBJ1-4
v_call: TRBV4-1
d_call: TRBD1
cdr3_nt: TGCGCCAGCAGCCTGATTGGGACAGCTAATGAAAAACTGTTTTTT
cdr3_aa: CASSLIGTANEKLFF

clone_size: -
j_call: TRBJ1-3
v_call: TRBV7-2
d_call: TRBD1
cdr3_nt: TGTGCCAGCAGCCCCAGACAGGGCTATGTAAACACCATATATTTT
cdr3_aa: CASSPRQGYVNTIYF

clone_size: -
j_call: TRBJ2-2
v_call: TRBV14
d_call: -
cdr3_nt: TGTGCCAGCAGCCAAGATCGGACTCCCACGACCGGGGAGCTGTTTTTT
cdr3_aa: CASSQDRTPTTGELFF

clone_size: once
j_call: TRBJ1-4
v_call: TRBV5-1
d_call: TRBD1
cdr3_nt: TGCGCCAGCAGCTCGACAGGGGCCCCTAATGAAAAACTGTTTTTT
cdr3_aa: CASSSTGAPNEKLFF

clone_size: -
j_call: TRBJ1-2
v_call: TRBV6-5
d_call: TRBD1
cdr3_nt: TGTGCCAGCAGCCCATTCCAGGGGGCAGCCGGCTACACCTTC
cdr3_aa: CASSPFQGAAGYTF

clone_size: -
j_call: TRBJ2-4
v_call: TRBV4-2
d_call: -
cdr3_nt: TGTGCCAGCAGCCAAGAGGTAGGGGTCAAAAACATTCAGTACTTC
cdr3_aa: CASSQEVGVKNIQYF

clone_size: -
j_call: TRBJ2-1
v_call: TRBV5-1
d_call: -
cdr3_nt: TGCGCCAGCAGCCTCGACTCCTTCTCCTACAATGAGCAGTTCTTC
cdr3_aa: CASSLDSFSYNEQFF

clone_size: few
j_call: TRBJ1-5
v_call: TRBV28
d_call: -
cdr3_nt: TGTGCCAGCACCTGGGAGGCATCCCTCAATCAGCCCCAGCATTTT
cdr3_aa: CASTWEASLNQPQHF

clone_size: -
j_call: TRBJ2-7
v_call: TRBV5-4
d_call: TRBD2
cdr3_nt: TGTGCCAGCAGCCTCTCTAGCGGGAGTTCTGAAGAGCAGTACTTC
cdr3_aa: CASSLSSGSSEEQYF

clone_size: -
j_call: TRBJ2-3
v_call: TRBV7-9
d_call: -
cdr3_nt: TGTGCCAGCAGCCATAGTTGGGGGAGAGGTGCAGATACGCAGTATTTT
cdr3_aa: CASSHSWGRGADTQYF

clone_size: -
j_call: TRBJ1-1
v_call: TRBV19
d_call: -
cdr3_nt: TGTGCCAGTAGTACCCACAGGGACAACACTGAAGCTTTCTTT
cdr3_aa: CASSTHRDNTEAFF

clone_size: many
j_call: TRBJ2-7
v_call: TRBV6-5
d_call: -
cdr3_nt: TGTGCCAGCAGTTACGAAGAGCGAAGGGGCTACGAGCAGTACTTC
cdr3_aa: CASSYEERRGYEQYF

clone_size: -
j_call: TRBJ2-5
v_call: TRBV2
d_call: TRBD1
cdr3_nt: TGTGCCAGCAGGAACCCTGTGGGGACAGGTCAAGAGACCCAGTACTTC
cdr3_aa: CASRNPVGTGQETQYF

clone_size: once
j_call: TRBJ2-6
v_call: TRBV4-1
d_call: -
cdr3_nt: TGCGCCAGCAGCCAAGAAGGTCCTAGGGAGTTCTCTGGGGCCAACGTCCTGACTTTC
cdr3_aa: CASSQEGPREFSGANVLTF

clone_size: -
j_call: TRBJ1-6
v_call: TRBV14
d_call: -
cdr3_nt: TGTGCCAGCAGCCAAGGGGGACCGTCTTCACCCCTCCACTTT
cdr3_aa: CASSQGGPSSPLHF

clone_size: -
j_call: TRBJ2-7
v_call: TRBV28
d_call: -
cdr3_nt: TGTGCCAGCAGTACCCCGAAGGACTCCTACGAGCAGTACTTC
cdr3_aa: CASSTPKDSYEQYF

clone_size: -
j_call: TRBJ2-5
v_call: TRBV6-6
d_call: -
cdr3_nt: TGTGCCAGCAGTTACTCGCAAGAGACCCAGTACTTC
cdr3_aa: CASSYSQETQYF

clone_size: -
j_call: TRBJ2-1
v_call: TRBV7-9
d_call: TRBD2
cdr3_nt: TGTGCCAGCAACCCGGGACTAGCGGGAGTTGAGCAGTTCTTC
cdr3_aa: CASNPGLAGVEQFF

clone_size: -
j_call: TRBJ1-2
v_call: TRBV25-1
d_call: TRBD1
cdr3_nt: TGTGCCAGCAGTAAGGGACAGGGGGGAGGCTACACCTTC
cdr3_aa: CASSKGQGGGYTF

clone_size: once
j_call: TRBJ2-1
v_call: TRBV5-1
d_call: TRBD2
cdr3_nt: TGCGCCAGCAGCCATTCTAGCGGATCCTACAATGAGCAGTTCTTC
cdr3_aa: CASSHSSGSYNEQFF

clone_size: -
j_call: TRBJ2-1
v_call: TRBV5-1
d_call: TRBD1
cdr3_nt: TGCGCCAGCAGACGGGACAGGGTCTACAATGAGCAGTTCTTC
cdr3_aa: CASRRDRVYNEQFF

clone_size: -
j_call: TRBJ1-2
v_call: TRBV11-2
d_call: -
cdr3_nt: TGTGCCAGCAGCTCCGGACAGCCACCTTATGGCTACACCTTC
cdr3_aa: CASSSGQPPYGYTF

clone_size: -
j_call: TRBJ1-5
v_call: TRBV19
d_call: -
cdr3_nt: TGTGCCAGTAGTCCTAGCCGTAAAGGCGACGGGCAGCCCCAGCATTTT
cdr3_aa: CASSPSRKGDGQPQHF